This record looks at one T cell receptor (beta chain) sequence and its context. This clonotype was seen more than once but under ten times. Its antigen is unknown. Qualities for individual bases were not recorded, and no much larger clone is one base off. The donors were 40 or so Caucasian individuals from Russia, aged 6 to 90 years, who were systemically healthy. Around 10 milliliters of peripheral blood were collected from each donor into EDTA-treated Vacutainer tubes. PBMCs were isolated by Ficoll-Paque density-gradient centrifugation, with at least 6 million obtained per sample. Trizol reagent was used to extract total RNA from PBMCs, with at least 6 micrograms per sample. For every donor, flow cytometry on a PBMC aliquot measured the percentage of naive CD45RAhigh/CD27high T cells. This sample is drawn from a study of blood T cells in healthy people across ages (dated by TCRdb to 2015 to 2017). Regarding the research as a whole: In model experiments, template switching captured roughly one uniquely barcoded TCR beta cDNA molecule for every two T cells. Using deep sequencing normalized with unique cDNA molecular identifiers, the study measured how TCR beta repertoire diversity changes with age. Four age groups were formed from the donors: young (average approximately 15 years), middle-aged (more than 35), aged (roughly 58) and long-lived (82). To avoid experimental bias, donors of different ages were distributed randomly across sequencing lanes. The study analyzed two additional independent replicas of 1 million unique cDNA reads from the same blood draw for two donors, one aged 18 to 30 and one aged 80 or older. Overall study results and their limits: Compared with the aged group, more naive CD4+ T cells, fewer expanded clones and increased TCR diversity were shown by the long-lived group, suggesting age selection. Estimates of total diversity based on one million sequenced T cells were considered lower bounds and underestimates. Conclusive comparison of naive and antigen-experienced compartments was prevented by the profiling of bulk unsorted PBMCs. As age increased, observed TCR beta diversity per million T cells dropped in a roughly linear way, and a significant reduction was already evident by age around 41. The CMV infection status of donors was not known, potentially confounding age-related changes in expanded clonotypes. The percentage of naive T cells measured by flow cytometry correlated strongly with observed TCR beta diversity.

To prepare the library, 5' RACE was applied. Instrument used: Illumina HiSeq 2500. A second PCR of roughly 7 to 11 cycles was performed with a sample-barcoded 5' primer and a J-beta primer mix. A unique molecular identifier was introduced onto each TCR beta cDNA molecule by a template-switch 5' adaptor carrying 12 random nucleotides. At least 3 million CDR3-containing paired-end reads were obtained from each sample. First-strand cDNA synthesis was performed from all RNA using the Mint cDNA synthesis kit, with priming by a TRBC-specific oligonucleotide. All cDNA was treated with uracil-DNA glycosylase and then went through a first 18-cycle PCR with the universal primers M1SS and BC2_uni_R. In the paper's pipeline: For normalization, 1 million high-quality reads, each with a distinct molecular identifier, were randomly selected from each sample. Instead of being binned into consensus sequences, reads with shared molecular identifiers were discarded. MiTCR, run with a Q25 quality threshold and the strictest error-elimination algorithm, handled CDR3 identification, clonotype clustering and error correction. A nonparametric unseen species model using Euler transformation provided a lower-bound estimate of total TCR beta diversity. TCRdb handled the public reads itself, with Q25 trimming in fastp and clone calling in MiXCR, and kept productive beta chains. One record per CDR3 amino acid sequence lists the most common genes and DNA. TCRdb assigned the V and J calls; the authors' analysis was not used. For this sample there are approximately 850,000 distinct CDR3 sequences; under 55% appear just once. The ten largest clones add up to roughly 19% of the sample.

The specimen was blood. The TCR was taken from a man in his sixties in good health.

The nucleotide sequence is TGTGCCAGCAGCAAACTAGCGGTCACAGATACGCAGTATTTT. It encodes CASSKLAVTDTQYF. The chain is assembled from TRBV7-2 and TRBJ2-3, and 8 junction bases match TRBD2. As encoded in the germline V gene, CDR1 is SGHTA while CDR2 is FQGNSA. From V the trimming removes 5 bases and from J it removes 2 bases, while the gene matches leave 3 bases of the junction unaccounted for. The CDR3 sequence holds 14 residues, the cysteine and phenylalanine included. CDR3 DNA is the only sequence kept; it has 42 bases, read in frame from the first base.